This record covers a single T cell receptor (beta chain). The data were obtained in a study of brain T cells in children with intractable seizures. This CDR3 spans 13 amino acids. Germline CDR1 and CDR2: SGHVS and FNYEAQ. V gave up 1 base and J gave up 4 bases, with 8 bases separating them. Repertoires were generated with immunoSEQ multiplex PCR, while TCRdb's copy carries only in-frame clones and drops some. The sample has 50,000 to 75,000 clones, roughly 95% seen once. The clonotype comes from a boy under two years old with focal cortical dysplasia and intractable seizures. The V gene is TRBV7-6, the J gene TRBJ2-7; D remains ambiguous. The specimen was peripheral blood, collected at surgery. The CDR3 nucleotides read TGTGCCAGCAGCTTAGGGTTGTGGTACGAGCAGTACTTC. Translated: CASSLGLWYEQYF.